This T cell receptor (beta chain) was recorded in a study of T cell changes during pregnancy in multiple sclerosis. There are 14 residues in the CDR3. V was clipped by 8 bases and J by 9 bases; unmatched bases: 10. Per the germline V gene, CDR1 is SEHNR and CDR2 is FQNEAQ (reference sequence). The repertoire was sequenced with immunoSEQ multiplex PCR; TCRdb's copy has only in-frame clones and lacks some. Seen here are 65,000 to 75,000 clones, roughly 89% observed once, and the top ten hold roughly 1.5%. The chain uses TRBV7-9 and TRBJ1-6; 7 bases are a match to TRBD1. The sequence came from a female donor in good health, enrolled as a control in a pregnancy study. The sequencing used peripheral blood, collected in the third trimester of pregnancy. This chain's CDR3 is CASDRGQSFSPLHF. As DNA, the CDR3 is TGTGCCAGCGACCGGGGACAGAGCTTTTCACCCCTCCACTTT.